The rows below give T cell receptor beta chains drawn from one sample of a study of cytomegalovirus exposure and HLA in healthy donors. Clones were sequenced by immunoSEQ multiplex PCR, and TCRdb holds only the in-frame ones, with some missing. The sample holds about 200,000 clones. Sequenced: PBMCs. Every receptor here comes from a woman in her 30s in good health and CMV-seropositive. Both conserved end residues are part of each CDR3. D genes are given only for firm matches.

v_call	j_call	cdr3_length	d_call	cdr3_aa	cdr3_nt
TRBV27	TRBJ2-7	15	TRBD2	CASSSGLAGVYEQYF	TGTGCCAGCAGTTCGGGACTAGCGGGAGTCTACGAGCAGTACTTC
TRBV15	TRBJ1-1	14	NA	CATSRAGQNTEAFF	TGTGCCACCAGCAGGGCAGGACAGAACACTGAAGCTTTCTTT
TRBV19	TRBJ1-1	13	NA	CATGGQTNTEAFF	TGTGCCACTGGTGGACAAACGAACACTGAAGCTTTCTTT
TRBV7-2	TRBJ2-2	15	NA	CASHSTRGKTGELFF	TGTGCCAGTCATTCCACGAGGGGGAAAACCGGGGAGCTGTTTTTT
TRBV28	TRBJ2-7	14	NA	CASSTFTPLPEQYF	TGTGCCAGCAGTACTTTTACCCCCCTCCCCGAGCAGTACTTC
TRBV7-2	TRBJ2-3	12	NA	CASSPSGDTQYF	TGTGCCAGCAGCCCCTCCGGAGATACGCAGTATTTT
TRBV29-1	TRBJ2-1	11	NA	CSAKTYNEQFF	TGCAGCGCGAAAACATACAATGAGCAGTTCTTC
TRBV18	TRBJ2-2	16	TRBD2	CASSPMSGANTGELFF	TGTGCCAGCTCACCGATGAGCGGGGCGAACACCGGGGAGCTGTTTTTT
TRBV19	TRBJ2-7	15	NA	CASSRSAGASYEQYF	TGTGCCAGTAGTAGGAGCGCAGGGGCCTCCTACGAGCAGTACTTC
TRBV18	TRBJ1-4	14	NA	CASSPNWGEEKLFF	TGTGCCAGCTCACCAAATTGGGGGGAAGAAAAACTGTTTTTT
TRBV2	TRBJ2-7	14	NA	CASSGWRQNYEQYF	TGTGCCAGCAGTGGGTGGAGACAGAACTACGAGCAGTACTTC
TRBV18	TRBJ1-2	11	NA	CASSEVYGYTF	TGTGCCAGCTCGGAGGTTTATGGCTACACCTTC
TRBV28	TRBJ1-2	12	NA	CASSPVGDGYTF	TGTGCCAGCAGCCCTGTCGGGGATGGCTACACCTTC
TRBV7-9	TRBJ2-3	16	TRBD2	CASSWTSGGTADTQYF	TGTGCCAGCAGCTGGACTAGCGGGGGGACAGCAGATACGCAGTATTTT
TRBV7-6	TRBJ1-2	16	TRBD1	CASSLNAGGLTYGYTF	TGTGCCAGCAGCTTAAACGCAGGGGGCCTAACCTATGGCTACACCTTC
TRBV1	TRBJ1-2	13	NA	CTSSPQIRDGYTF	TGCACCAGCAGCCCCCAAATCAGGGATGGCTACACCTTC
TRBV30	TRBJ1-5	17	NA	CAWSVTRTARGNQPQHF	TGTGCCTGGAGTGTGACTCGGACAGCCAGGGGCAATCAGCCCCAGCATTTT
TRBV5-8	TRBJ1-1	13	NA	CASSTPGWSEAFF	TGTGCCAGCAGCACACCCGGCTGGAGTGAAGCTTTCTTT
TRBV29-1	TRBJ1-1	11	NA	CSVARDTEAFF	TGCAGCGTTGCTCGCGACACTGAAGCTTTCTTT
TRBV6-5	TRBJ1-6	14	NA	CASSYLSYNSPLHF	TGTGCCAGCAGTTACCTCTCCTATAATTCACCCCTCCACTTT
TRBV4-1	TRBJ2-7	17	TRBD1	CASSQGRQTGRTYEQYF	TGCGCCAGCAGCCAAGGAAGACAGACAGGGCGCACCTACGAGCAGTACTTC
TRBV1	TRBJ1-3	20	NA	CTSSQDGDRGDCNTGNTIYF	TGCACCAGCAGCCAAGATGGAGACAGGGGAGACTGTAATACTGGAAACACCATATATTTT